What follows is one TCR beta chain and its context. What it binds is not known. This sample is drawn from a study of cytomegalovirus exposure and HLA in healthy donors. Study background: It was reported in a later analysis that the 90 to 150 validation repertoires used the same platform as the 500 to 700 first-cohort repertoires. Study observations and caveats: Reports described diagnosis of cytomegalovirus status by the classifier as highly specific and sensitive. It was confirmed in vitro that three of the CMV-associated chains were specific for CMV antigens. The dataset shows that most TCR sequences were rare, while some public TCRs occurred in many donors.

Here immunoSEQ multiplex PCR was the method, and the copy in TCRdb shows in-frame clones only, minus some. The sample shows tens of thousands of clones, over 85% of them seen only once. Losses at the gene ends were 4 bases for V and 5 bases for J; bases not matched to a gene: 7. The CDR3 sequence is 16 residues long. Germline V gives CDR1 LGHNA, CDR2 YNFKEQ. The sequencing input was PBMCs. The TCR was taken from a woman in her late teens or twenties in good health and CMV-seropositive. V gene TRBV4-2 combines with J gene TRBJ2-5; 13 bases match TRBD2. The CDR3 DNA sequence: TGTGCCAGCAGCCCCATACTAGCGGGAGGGCCGGAGACCCAGTACTTC. Protein product: CASSPILAGGPETQYF.